This is a list of T cell receptor beta chains from one sample in a study of radiation and T cells in renal cell carcinoma. Sequencing was performed with immunoSEQ multiplex PCR; in TCRdb, only in-frame clones are kept and a portion is missing. The sample includes about 78,000 clones, 80% to 90% seen only once; the top ten take more than 4.5%. The source material was blood, sampled from a patient whose treatment included radiotherapy and nephrectomy. All receptors come from a woman in her sixties or seventies with renal cell carcinoma. CDR3s include the opening cysteine and the closing phenylalanine or tryptophan. D genes are given only for firm matches. Only part of the rows carry a size: once, few, many, or a class if the clone is expanded.

CDR3aa: CASRGGGTDTQYF; CDR3nt: TGTGCCAGCCGGGGGGGCGGCACAGATACGCAGTATTTT; d_gene: TRBD2; j_gene: TRBJ2-3; v_gene: TRBV6-4; abundance: NA
CDR3aa: CASSRRTGSDSAYTF; CDR3nt: TGCGCCAGCAGCCGACGGACAGGGAGTGATTCAGCCTACACCTTC; d_gene: TRBD1; j_gene: TRBJ1-2; v_gene: TRBV5-1; abundance: NA
CDR3aa: CASRGLAEIKETQYF; CDR3nt: TGTGCCAGCAGGGGGCTAGCGGAAATAAAAGAGACCCAGTACTTC; d_gene: TRBD2; j_gene: TRBJ2-5; v_gene: TRBV2; abundance: NA
CDR3aa: CASSLYRDRFHEQYF; CDR3nt: TGTGCCAGCAGTTTATATCGGGACAGGTTCCACGAGCAGTACTTC; d_gene: TRBD1; j_gene: TRBJ2-7; v_gene: TRBV28; abundance: NA
CDR3aa: CASRTGSSYNEQFF; CDR3nt: TGTGCCAGCAGGACAGGGAGCTCCTACAATGAGCAGTTCTTC; d_gene: TRBD1; j_gene: TRBJ2-1; v_gene: TRBV27; abundance: NA
CDR3aa: CASSFGQGAKNIQYF; CDR3nt: TGTGCCAGCAGCTTCGGACAGGGAGCCAAAAACATTCAGTACTTC; d_gene: TRBD1; j_gene: TRBJ2-4; v_gene: TRBV7-9; abundance: NA
CDR3aa: CASSSPPRVPSSYEQYF; CDR3nt: TGTGCCAGCAGCAGCCCCCCCAGGGTCCCCAGCTCCTACGAGCAGTACTTC; d_gene: NA; j_gene: TRBJ2-7; v_gene: TRBV28; abundance: NA
CDR3aa: CASSYSLAMLHGEQYF; CDR3nt: TGTGCCAGCAGTTACTCTCTGGCCATGCTTCACGGCGAGCAGTACTTC; d_gene: NA; j_gene: TRBJ2-7; v_gene: TRBV6-5; abundance: NA
CDR3aa: CASRNGGHNEQFF; CDR3nt: TGTGCCAGCAGAAACGGGGGCCACAATGAGCAGTTCTTC; d_gene: NA; j_gene: TRBJ2-1; v_gene: TRBV6-6; abundance: NA
CDR3aa: CASSMETGGSEQYF; CDR3nt: TGTGCCAGCAGTATGGAGACAGGGGGTAGTGAGCAGTACTTC; d_gene: TRBD1; j_gene: TRBJ2-7; v_gene: TRBV2; abundance: NA
CDR3aa: CASSFRRDSNQPQHF; CDR3nt: TGTGCCAGCAGTTTTCGGAGGGATAGCAATCAGCCCCAGCATTTT; d_gene: NA; j_gene: TRBJ1-5; v_gene: TRBV27; abundance: NA
CDR3aa: CATTRDPRDNEQFF; CDR3nt: TGTGCCACGACCCGGGACCCCCGAGACAATGAGCAGTTCTTC; d_gene: NA; j_gene: TRBJ2-1; v_gene: TRBV6-5; abundance: once
CDR3aa: CASSFGGEGDTQYF; CDR3nt: TGTGCCAGCAGCTTCGGAGGGGAGGGGGATACGCAGTATTTT; d_gene: TRBD2; j_gene: TRBJ2-3; v_gene: TRBV7-2; abundance: NA
CDR3aa: CASRNSGANTGELFF; CDR3nt: TGTGCCAGCAGGAATTCCGGGGCGAACACCGGGGAGCTGTTTTTT; d_gene: NA; j_gene: TRBJ2-2; v_gene: TRBV6-5; abundance: NA
CDR3aa: CAGNRDINQPQHF; CDR3nt: TGTGCCGGAAACAGGGACATCAATCAGCCCCAGCATTTT; d_gene: NA; j_gene: TRBJ1-5; v_gene: TRBV6-1; abundance: NA
CDR3aa: CASEGSQREQYF; CDR3nt: TGTGCCAGCGAAGGGAGTCAGAGGGAGCAGTACTTC; d_gene: NA; j_gene: TRBJ2-7; v_gene: TRBV28; abundance: NA
CDR3aa: CAWSVDGNSPLHF; CDR3nt: TGTGCCTGGAGTGTAGACGGAAATTCACCCCTCCACTTT; d_gene: NA; j_gene: TRBJ1-6; v_gene: TRBV30; abundance: NA
CDR3aa: CASTLGGSSYEQYF; CDR3nt: TGCGCCAGCACCCTAGGGGGGAGCTCCTACGAGCAGTACTTC; d_gene: NA; j_gene: TRBJ2-7; v_gene: TRBV5-1; abundance: NA
CDR3aa: CASGPLGVYEQYF; CDR3nt: TGTGCCAGCGGCCCCCTGGGAGTCTACGAGCAGTACTTC; d_gene: NA; j_gene: TRBJ2-7; v_gene: TRBV27; abundance: NA
CDR3aa: CASSQAPGGNEQFF; CDR3nt: TGTGCCAGCAGCCAAGCTCCGGGGGGCAATGAGCAGTTCTTC; d_gene: TRBD2; j_gene: TRBJ2-1; v_gene: TRBV14; abundance: NA
CDR3aa: CASSLASSYEQYF; CDR3nt: TGCGCCAGCAGCTTGGCCAGCTCCTACGAGCAGTACTTC; d_gene: NA; j_gene: TRBJ2-7; v_gene: TRBV5-1; abundance: NA
CDR3aa: CASSLSVNQPQHF; CDR3nt: TGTGCCAGCAGTTTATCGGTTAATCAGCCCCAGCATTTT; d_gene: NA; j_gene: TRBJ1-5; v_gene: TRBV28; abundance: once
CDR3aa: CASSQDRLAGGHGELFF; CDR3nt: TGCGCCAGCAGCCAAGATCGGCTAGCGGGGGGGCACGGGGAGCTGTTTTTT; d_gene: TRBD2; j_gene: TRBJ2-2; v_gene: TRBV4-3; abundance: NA
CDR3aa: CASSRVGEKLFF; CDR3nt: TGTGCCAGCAGTAGGGTGGGTGAAAAACTGTTTTTT; d_gene: NA; j_gene: TRBJ1-4; v_gene: TRBV7-2; abundance: NA
CDR3aa: CASSLERGQAFPDTQYF; CDR3nt: TGCGCCAGCAGCTTGGAGAGGGGACAGGCTTTTCCAGATACGCAGTATTTT; d_gene: TRBD1; j_gene: TRBJ2-3; v_gene: TRBV5-1; abundance: once
CDR3aa: CASSYGVSTEAFF; CDR3nt: TGTGCCAGCAGTTATGGGGTTAGCACTGAAGCTTTCTTT; d_gene: NA; j_gene: TRBJ1-1; v_gene: TRBV6-5; abundance: NA
CDR3aa: CASSLSYAEAFF; CDR3nt: TGTGCCAGCAGCCTGAGTTACGCTGAAGCTTTCTTT; d_gene: NA; j_gene: TRBJ1-1; v_gene: TRBV28; abundance: once
CDR3aa: CASSWATGDYEKLFF; CDR3nt: TGTGCCAGCAGCTGGGCGACAGGGGACTATGAAAAACTGTTTTTT; d_gene: TRBD1; j_gene: TRBJ1-4; v_gene: TRBV28; abundance: NA
CDR3aa: CASTPGVQETQYF; CDR3nt: TGTGCCAGCACTCCCGGGGTACAAGAGACCCAGTACTTC; d_gene: NA; j_gene: TRBJ2-5; v_gene: TRBV7-6; abundance: NA
CDR3aa: CASSIDHGTERANEQFF; CDR3nt: TGTGCCAGTAGTATAGATCACGGGACAGAGAGGGCCAATGAGCAGTTCTTC; d_gene: TRBD1; j_gene: TRBJ2-1; v_gene: TRBV19; abundance: NA
CDR3aa: CASRWELNTEAFF; CDR3nt: TGTGCCAGCAGGTGGGAATTGAACACTGAAGCTTTCTTT; d_gene: NA; j_gene: TRBJ1-1; v_gene: TRBV27; abundance: few
CDR3aa: CASSVGIGTGANVLTF; CDR3nt: TGTGCCAGCAGCGTAGGAATTGGGACTGGGGCCAACGTCCTGACTTTC; d_gene: NA; j_gene: TRBJ2-6; v_gene: TRBV9; abundance: NA
CDR3aa: CASSQGYNYGYTF; CDR3nt: TGCGCCAGCAGCCAAGGGTATAACTATGGCTACACCTTC; d_gene: NA; j_gene: TRBJ1-2; v_gene: TRBV4-3; abundance: NA
CDR3aa: CASSSRTGGVEAFF; CDR3nt: TGTGCCAGCAGCTCCCGGACAGGGGGCGTTGAAGCTTTCTTT; d_gene: TRBD1; j_gene: TRBJ1-1; v_gene: TRBV7-2; abundance: NA
CDR3aa: CASSIEGPRTGGGNQPQHF; CDR3nt: TGTGCCAGTAGTATTGAGGGACCCCGGACAGGGGGAGGTAATCAGCCCCAGCATTTT; d_gene: TRBD1; j_gene: TRBJ1-5; v_gene: TRBV19; abundance: NA
CDR3aa: CASIRLAGGKNEQFF; CDR3nt: TGTGCCAGCATCAGACTAGCGGGGGGAAAAAATGAGCAGTTCTTC; d_gene: TRBD2; j_gene: TRBJ2-1; v_gene: TRBV11-2; abundance: NA
CDR3aa: CASSHRVVRNQPQHF; CDR3nt: TGTGCCAGCAGTCACAGGGTGGTGAGAAATCAGCCCCAGCATTTT; d_gene: NA; j_gene: TRBJ1-5; v_gene: TRBV6-1; abundance: NA
CDR3aa: CASSAGNLNTEAFF; CDR3nt: TGTGCCAGCAGCGCAGGAAACTTGAACACTGAAGCTTTCTTT; d_gene: NA; j_gene: TRBJ1-1; v_gene: TRBV9; abundance: few
CDR3aa: CASSYSRATGELFF; CDR3nt: TGTGCCAGCAGTTATAGCCGGGCCACCGGGGAGCTGTTTTTT; d_gene: NA; j_gene: TRBJ2-2; v_gene: TRBV6-1; abundance: NA
CDR3aa: CATNDLSFQNEQYF; CDR3nt: TGTGCCACCAACGACCTTTCCTTCCAAAACGAGCAGTACTTC; d_gene: NA; j_gene: TRBJ2-7; v_gene: TRBV27; abundance: many
CDR3aa: CASSFARMNTEAFF; CDR3nt: TGTGCCAGTAGTTTCGCACGGATGAACACTGAAGCTTTCTTT; d_gene: NA; j_gene: TRBJ1-1; v_gene: TRBV19; abundance: NA
CDR3aa: CASSPLAGGPYEQYF; CDR3nt: TGTGCCAGCAGCCCCCTAGCGGGGGGTCCCTACGAGCAGTACTTC; d_gene: TRBD2; j_gene: TRBJ2-7; v_gene: TRBV7-2; abundance: once
CDR3aa: CASSPTIGQAGELFF; CDR3nt: TGTGCCAGCAGCCCCACAATCGGACAGGCCGGGGAGCTGTTTTTT; d_gene: TRBD1; j_gene: TRBJ2-2; v_gene: TRBV7-3; abundance: NA
CDR3aa: CASRGLAEIKGTQYF; CDR3nt: TGTGCCAGCAGGGGGCTAGCGGAAATAAAAGGGACCCAGTACTTC; d_gene: TRBD2; j_gene: TRBJ2-5; v_gene: TRBV2; abundance: NA
CDR3aa: CASSNPSSSSSGNTIYF; CDR3nt: TGTGCCAGCAGCAACCCATCTTCCTCTTCCTCTGGAAACACCATATATTTT; d_gene: NA; j_gene: TRBJ1-3; v_gene: TRBV21-1; abundance: NA
CDR3aa: CASSSIQGAPTEAFF; CDR3nt: TGTGCCAGCAGCTCGATACAGGGGGCGCCCACTGAAGCTTTCTTT; d_gene: TRBD1; j_gene: TRBJ1-1; v_gene: TRBV9; abundance: NA
CDR3aa: CASSFISGTVNTEAFF; CDR3nt: TGTGCCAGCAGTTTTATTTCCGGGACGGTGAACACTGAAGCTTTCTTT; d_gene: NA; j_gene: TRBJ1-1; v_gene: TRBV28; abundance: NA
CDR3aa: CASSLGRFQETQYF; CDR3nt: TGCGCCAGCAGCTTGGGGCGCTTCCAAGAGACCCAGTACTTC; d_gene: NA; j_gene: TRBJ2-5; v_gene: TRBV5-1; abundance: NA
CDR3aa: CASSLGSGGAYNEQFF; CDR3nt: TGTGCCAGCAGCTTGGGGAGCGGGGGGGCCTACAATGAGCAGTTCTTC; d_gene: TRBD2; j_gene: TRBJ2-1; v_gene: TRBV5-4; abundance: NA
CDR3aa: CASSPDRAFGYTF; CDR3nt: TGTGCCAGCAGCCCCGACAGGGCTTTTGGCTACACCTTC; d_gene: TRBD1; j_gene: TRBJ1-2; v_gene: TRBV2; abundance: NA
CDR3aa: CASSLEGDSYHGYTF; CDR3nt: TGCGCCAGCAGCTTGGAGGGGGACAGCTACCATGGCTACACCTTC; d_gene: TRBD1; j_gene: TRBJ1-2; v_gene: TRBV5-1; abundance: NA
CDR3aa: CASSNWTEFKYGYTF; CDR3nt: TGTGCCAGCAGCAATTGGACAGAATTTAAGTATGGCTACACCTTC; d_gene: NA; j_gene: TRBJ1-2; v_gene: TRBV7-8; abundance: NA
CDR3aa: CASSPDKTHRGSTDTQYF; CDR3nt: TGTGCCAGCAGCCCAGACAAGACACATCGTGGATCCACAGATACGCAGTATTTT; d_gene: NA; j_gene: TRBJ2-3; v_gene: TRBV27; abundance: NA
CDR3aa: CASSQTGGGYTF; CDR3nt: TGTGCCAGCAGCCAAACAGGGGGTGGCTACACCTTC; d_gene: TRBD1; j_gene: TRBJ1-2; v_gene: TRBV7-2; abundance: NA
CDR3aa: CASSGRAADSGANVLTF; CDR3nt: TGTGCCAGCAGCGGGAGGGCTGCGGACTCTGGGGCCAACGTCCTGACTTTC; d_gene: NA; j_gene: TRBJ2-6; v_gene: TRBV9; abundance: NA
CDR3aa: CAWSARGAGGSGTQYF; CDR3nt: TGTGCCTGGAGTGCCCGAGGAGCGGGGGGGTCGGGTACGCAGTATTTT; d_gene: TRBD2; j_gene: TRBJ2-3; v_gene: TRBV30; abundance: NA
CDR3aa: CSATSKGGAFF; CDR3nt: TGCAGTGCTACCTCCAAGGGAGGAGCTTTCTTT; d_gene: NA; j_gene: TRBJ1-1; v_gene: TRBV20-1; abundance: NA
CDR3aa: CASSVVPSSYEQYF; CDR3nt: TGTGCCAGCAGCGTAGTGCCCAGTTCCTACGAGCAGTACTTC; d_gene: NA; j_gene: TRBJ2-7; v_gene: TRBV9; abundance: NA